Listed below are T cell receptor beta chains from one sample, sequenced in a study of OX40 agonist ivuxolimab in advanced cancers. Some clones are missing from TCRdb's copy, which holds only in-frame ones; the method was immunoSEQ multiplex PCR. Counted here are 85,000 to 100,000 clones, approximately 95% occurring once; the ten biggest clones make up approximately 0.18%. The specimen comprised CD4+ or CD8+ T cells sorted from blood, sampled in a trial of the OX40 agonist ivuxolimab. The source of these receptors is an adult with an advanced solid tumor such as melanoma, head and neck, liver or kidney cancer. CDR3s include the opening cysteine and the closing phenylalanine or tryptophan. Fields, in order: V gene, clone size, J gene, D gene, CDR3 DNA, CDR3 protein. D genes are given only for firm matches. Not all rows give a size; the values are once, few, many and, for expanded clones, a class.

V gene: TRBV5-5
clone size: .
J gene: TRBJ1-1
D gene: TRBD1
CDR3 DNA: TGTGCCAGCAGCTTTTCCCGTACAGGGGCGGCAAATGAAGCTTTCTTT
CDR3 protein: CASSFSRTGAANEAFF

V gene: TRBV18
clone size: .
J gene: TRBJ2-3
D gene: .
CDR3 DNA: TGTGCCAGCTCACCTTCCACAGATACGCAGTATTTT
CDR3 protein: CASSPSTDTQYF

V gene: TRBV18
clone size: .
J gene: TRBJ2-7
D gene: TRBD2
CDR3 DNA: TGTGCCAGCTCACTCAGAGGCGGGACTAGCGGGGAGCAGTACTTC
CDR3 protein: CASSLRGGTSGEQYF

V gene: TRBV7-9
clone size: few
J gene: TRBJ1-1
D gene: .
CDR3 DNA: TGTGCCAGCAGCTTACTTGGCGCAGCTTTCTTT
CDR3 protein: CASSLLGAAFF

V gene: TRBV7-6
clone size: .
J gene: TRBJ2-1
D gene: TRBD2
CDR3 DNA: TGTGCCAGCAGCTCCGCAACCGGGACTAGCGGGAGAGGGCGGTCCTACAATGAGCAGTTCTTC
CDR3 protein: CASSSATGTSGRGRSYNEQFF

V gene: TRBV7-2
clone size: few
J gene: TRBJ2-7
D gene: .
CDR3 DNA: TGTGCCAGCAGCCCCTCCTACGAGCAGTACTTC
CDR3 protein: CASSPSYEQYF

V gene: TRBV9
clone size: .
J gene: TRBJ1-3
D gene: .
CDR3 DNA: TGTGCCAGCAGCGTAGGGGCGGGGGGCGCTGGAAACACCATATATTTT
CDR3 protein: CASSVGAGGAGNTIYF

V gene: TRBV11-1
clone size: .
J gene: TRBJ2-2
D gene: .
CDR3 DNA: TGTGCCAGCAGCTTAGAAGTTACCGGGGAGCTGTTTTTT
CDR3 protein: CASSLEVTGELFF

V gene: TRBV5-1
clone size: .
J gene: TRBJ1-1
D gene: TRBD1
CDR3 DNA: TGCGCCAGCAGCTTGGCCCCGACAGGGGCGGTGACTGAAGCTTTCTTT
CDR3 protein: CASSLAPTGAVTEAFF

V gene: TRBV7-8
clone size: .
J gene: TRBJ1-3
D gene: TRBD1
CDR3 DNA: TGTGCCAGCAGAGAGAAGACAGGGGGCTATGGAAACACCATATATTTT
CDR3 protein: CASREKTGGYGNTIYF

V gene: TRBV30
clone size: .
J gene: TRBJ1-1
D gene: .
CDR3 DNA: TGTGCCTCAAGCCGGGGCCACACTGAAGCTTTCTTT
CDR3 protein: CASSRGHTEAFF

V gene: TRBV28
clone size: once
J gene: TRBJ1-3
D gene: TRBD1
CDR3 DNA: TGTGCCAGCAGTTTACAGGGGGCGCGAGGAAACACCATATATTTT
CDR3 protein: CASSLQGARGNTIYF

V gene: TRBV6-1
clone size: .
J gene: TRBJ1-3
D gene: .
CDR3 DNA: TGTGCCAGCAGTGAAAACGGCTCTGGAAACACCATATATTTT
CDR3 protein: CASSENGSGNTIYF

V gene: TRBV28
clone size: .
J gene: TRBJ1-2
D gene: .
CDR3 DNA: TGTGCCAGCGGACATGGCTACACCTTC
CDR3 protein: CASGHGYTF

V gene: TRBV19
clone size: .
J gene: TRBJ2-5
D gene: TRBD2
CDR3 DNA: TGTGCCAGTACCCTAGCGGGGGGTGGGGCAGAGACCCAGTACTTC
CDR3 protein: CASTLAGGGAETQYF

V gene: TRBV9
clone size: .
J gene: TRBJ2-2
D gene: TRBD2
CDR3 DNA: TGTGCCAGCAGCCCCGGGACTAGCGGGAGGGTTATCGCCGGGGAGCTGTTTTTT
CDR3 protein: CASSPGTSGRVIAGELFF

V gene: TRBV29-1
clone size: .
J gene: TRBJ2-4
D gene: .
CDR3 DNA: TGCAGCGTGGAAGGGTTAATCAAAAACATTCAGTACTTC
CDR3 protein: CSVEGLIKNIQYF

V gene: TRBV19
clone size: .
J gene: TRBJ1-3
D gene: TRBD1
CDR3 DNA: TGTGCCAGTAGTATGGGACAGGGGACTATCAACACCATATATTTT
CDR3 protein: CASSMGQGTINTIYF

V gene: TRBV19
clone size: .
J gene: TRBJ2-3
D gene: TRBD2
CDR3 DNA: TGTGCCAGTGGAAGGGTAGGACTAGCGGGAAGCACAGATACGCAGTATTTT
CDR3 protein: CASGRVGLAGSTDTQYF

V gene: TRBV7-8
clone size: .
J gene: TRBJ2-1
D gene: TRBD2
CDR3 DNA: TGTGCCAGCAGCTTAGCACGACTAGCCCTTTCCTACAATGAGCAGTTCTTC
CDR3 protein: CASSLARLALSYNEQFF

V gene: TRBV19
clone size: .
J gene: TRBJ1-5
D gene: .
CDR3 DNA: TGTGCCAGTAGTGCCACGGGGGGAAATCAGCCCCAGCATTTT
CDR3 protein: CASSATGGNQPQHF

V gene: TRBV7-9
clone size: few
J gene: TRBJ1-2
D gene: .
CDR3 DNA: TGTGCCAGCAGCCCCGACAGCTATGGCTACACCTTC
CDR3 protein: CASSPDSYGYTF

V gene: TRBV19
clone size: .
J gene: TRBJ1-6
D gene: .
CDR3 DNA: TGTGCCAGCAAAACCCACAGGGTATGGTTCTATAATTCACCCCTCCACTTT
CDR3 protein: CASKTHRVWFYNSPLHF

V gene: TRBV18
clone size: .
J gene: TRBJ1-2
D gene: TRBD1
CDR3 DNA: TGTGCCAGCTCACCACAAGAGGGGGCGGCGAGCTATGGCTACACCTTC
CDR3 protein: CASSPQEGAASYGYTF

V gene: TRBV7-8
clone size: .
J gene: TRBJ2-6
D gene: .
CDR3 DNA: TGTGCCAGCAGCCTATGGGGCAGCTCTGGGGCCAACGTCCTGACTTTC
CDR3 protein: CASSLWGSSGANVLTF

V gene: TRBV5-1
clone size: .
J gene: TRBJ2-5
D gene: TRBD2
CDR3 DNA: TGCGCCAGCAGCTTGGCGGTAGCGGGGCCTAGGGAGACCCAGTACTTC
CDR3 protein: CASSLAVAGPRETQYF

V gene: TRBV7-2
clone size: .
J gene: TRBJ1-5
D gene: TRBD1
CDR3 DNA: TGTGCCAGCAATTCCCGGACAGGGGGCTTTAATCAGCCCCAGCATTTT
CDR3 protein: CASNSRTGGFNQPQHF

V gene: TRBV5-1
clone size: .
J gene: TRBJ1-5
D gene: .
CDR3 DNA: TGCGCCAGCAGCTTGGACGGGGCGGGCAATCAGCCCCAGCATTTT
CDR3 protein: CASSLDGAGNQPQHF

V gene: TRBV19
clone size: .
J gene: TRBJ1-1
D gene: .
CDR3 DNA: TGTGCCAGTAGTATAAGGGGGATGAACACTGAAGCTTTCTTT
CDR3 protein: CASSIRGMNTEAFF

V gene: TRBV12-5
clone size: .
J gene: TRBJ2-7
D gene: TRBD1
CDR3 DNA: TGTGCTAGTGGTCTTGGGACAGGGGGAACCTACGAGCAGTACTTC
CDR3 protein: CASGLGTGGTYEQYF

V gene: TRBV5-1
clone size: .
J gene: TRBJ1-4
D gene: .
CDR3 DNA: TGCGCCAGCAGCCTGGATTGGTTAGTTAATGAAAAACTGTTTTTT
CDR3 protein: CASSLDWLVNEKLFF

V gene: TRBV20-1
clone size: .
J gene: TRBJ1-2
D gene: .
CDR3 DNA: TGCAGTGCAGGAGTCAACTATGGCTACACCTTC
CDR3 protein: CSAGVNYGYTF

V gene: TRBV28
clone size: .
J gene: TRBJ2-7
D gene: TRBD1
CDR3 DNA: TGTGCCACGGAGGGACAGGGGTACGTGGAGCAGTACTTC
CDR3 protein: CATEGQGYVEQYF

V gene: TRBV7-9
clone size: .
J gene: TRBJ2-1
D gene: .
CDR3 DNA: TGTGCCAGCAGCCCAAGACTAGGGGACAATGAGCAGTTCTTC
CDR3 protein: CASSPRLGDNEQFF

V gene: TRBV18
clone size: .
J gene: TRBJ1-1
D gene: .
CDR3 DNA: TGTGCCAGCTCACCACCGGCGGGAAGTAGGGTGAACACTGAAGCTTTCTTT
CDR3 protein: CASSPPAGSRVNTEAFF

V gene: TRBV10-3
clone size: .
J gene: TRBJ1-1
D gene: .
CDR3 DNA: TGTGCCATCAGTGAGGACAGGAGTAACACTGAAGCTTTCTTT
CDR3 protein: CAISEDRSNTEAFF

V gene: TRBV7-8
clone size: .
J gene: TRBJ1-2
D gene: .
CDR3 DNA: TGTGCCAGCAGCTTGGGCGGAGTCTATGGCTACACCTTC
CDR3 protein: CASSLGGVYGYTF

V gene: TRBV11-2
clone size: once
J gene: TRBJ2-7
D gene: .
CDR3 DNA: TGTGCCAGCACCCAACCACGAAGGGCATCCTACGAGCAGTACTTC
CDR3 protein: CASTQPRRASYEQYF

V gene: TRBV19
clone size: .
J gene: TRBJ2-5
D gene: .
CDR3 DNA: TGTGCCAGTAGCTGGCGGCCTCAAGAGACCCAGTACTTC
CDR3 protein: CASSWRPQETQYF

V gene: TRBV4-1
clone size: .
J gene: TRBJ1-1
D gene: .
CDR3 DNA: TGCGCCAGCAGAAGGACGGAAGACACTGAAGCTTTCTTT
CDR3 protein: CASRRTEDTEAFF

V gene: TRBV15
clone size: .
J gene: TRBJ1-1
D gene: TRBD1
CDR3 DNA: TGTGCCACCAGGGGACAGGGGTACACTGAAGCTTTCTTT
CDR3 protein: CATRGQGYTEAFF

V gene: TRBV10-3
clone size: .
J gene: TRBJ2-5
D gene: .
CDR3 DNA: TGTGCCAGCAGGGACCTCTGGGAGACCCAGTACTTC
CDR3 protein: CASRDLWETQYF

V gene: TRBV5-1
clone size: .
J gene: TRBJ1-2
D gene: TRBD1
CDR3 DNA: TGCGCCAGCAGCTTGGCCAAGTGGGCCGGACAGGGGGTCGATGGCTACACCTTC
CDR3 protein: CASSLAKWAGQGVDGYTF

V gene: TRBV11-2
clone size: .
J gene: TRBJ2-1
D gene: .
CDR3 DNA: TGTGCCAGCAGCTCCGGGATTCACAATGAGCAGTTCTTC
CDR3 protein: CASSSGIHNEQFF

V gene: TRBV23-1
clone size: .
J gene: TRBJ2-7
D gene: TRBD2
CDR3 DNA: TGCGCCAGCACCCCTAGCGGGAGGGCCTGGGAGCAGTACTTC
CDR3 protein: CASTPSGRAWEQYF

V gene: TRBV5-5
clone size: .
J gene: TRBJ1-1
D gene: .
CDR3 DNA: TGTGCCAGCAGCTTGGATAGGTCAACTCTCCTGAACACTGAAGCTTTCTTT
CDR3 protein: CASSLDRSTLLNTEAFF

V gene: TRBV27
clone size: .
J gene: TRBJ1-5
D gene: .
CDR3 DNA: TGTGCCAGCAGTTTACTAGGGGGGGGTCAGCCCCAGCATTTT
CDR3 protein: CASSLLGGGQPQHF

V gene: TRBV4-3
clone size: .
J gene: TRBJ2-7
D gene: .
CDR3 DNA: TGCGCCAGCAGCCAAGATCTGGTCAGAGGCGCCGAGCAGTACTTC
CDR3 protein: CASSQDLVRGAEQYF

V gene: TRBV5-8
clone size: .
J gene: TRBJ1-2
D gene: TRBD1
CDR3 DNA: TGTGCCAGCAGTATAGACAGGGGACCTGGCTACACCTTC
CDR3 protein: CASSIDRGPGYTF

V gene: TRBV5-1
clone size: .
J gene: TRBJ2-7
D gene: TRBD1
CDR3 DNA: TGCGCCAGCAGCCCCGGGACAGGGGGGCCCTACGAGCAGTACTTC
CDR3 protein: CASSPGTGGPYEQYF

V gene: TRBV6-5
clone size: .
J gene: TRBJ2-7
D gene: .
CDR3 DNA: TGTGCCAGCAGTTACGCAGGGTACGAGCAGTACTTC
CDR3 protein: CASSYAGYEQYF

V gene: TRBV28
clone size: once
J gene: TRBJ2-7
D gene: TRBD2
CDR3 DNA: TGTGCCAGCAGTCCCCATAGCGGGAGGTCCCCTTGGCAGTACTTC
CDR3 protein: CASSPHSGRSPWQYF

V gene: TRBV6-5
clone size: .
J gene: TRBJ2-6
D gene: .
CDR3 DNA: TGTGCCAGCAGCCCAATTACCTCTGGGGCCAACGTCCTGACTTTC
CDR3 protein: CASSPITSGANVLTF

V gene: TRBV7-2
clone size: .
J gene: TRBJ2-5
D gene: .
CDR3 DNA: TGTGCCAGCAGCTTAGTGGGGGGAGAGACCCAGTACTTC
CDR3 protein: CASSLVGGETQYF